Presented here are 11 T cell receptor beta chains from one specimen sequenced in a study of blood T cell repertoires in COVID-19. The table came from immunoSEQ multiplex PCR; TCRdb's copy has only in-frame clones and leaves some out. In the table there are nearly 200,000 clones, about 85% of which are singletons. The source material was peripheral blood. Receptors were obtained from a human donor in a cohort sampled during active COVID-19.

This clone was seen at least ten times. The rearrangement joins TRBV7-9 to TRBJ2-1; 14 nucleotides line up with TRBD2. The CDR3 covers 16 residues. The trim removed 2 bases at V and 9 bases at J, leaving 6 bases unmatched. Germline V gene lookup returns CDR1 SEHNR and CDR2 FQNEAQ (reference sequence). CDR3: CASSLPGLAGEGEQFF. For the CDR3, the DNA is TGTGCCAGCAGCTTACCGGGACTAGCGGGAGAGGGTGAGCAGTTCTTC.

The chain employs TRBV10-2 and TRBJ2-2; 9 nucleotides match TRBD2. The CDR3 length is 14 residues. Trimming at V came to 11 bases and at J to 1 base, leaving 5 bases not matched to a gene. CDR1 and CDR2 from the germline V gene are WSHSY and SAAADI. The CDR3 sequence: CAAQTSGNTGELFF. Written as DNA, the CDR3 is TGCGCCGCCCAGACTAGCGGGAACACCGGGGAGCTGTTTTTT.

V gene TRBV6-5 combines with J gene TRBJ1-5, with 8 bases matching TRBD1. V was pared by 6 bases and J by 0 bases, with 4 bases of the junction left unmatched. The germline V gene has CDR1 MNHEY and CDR2 SVGAGI. The CDR3 is made up of 15 amino acids. The CDR3 reads CASRKDRVSNQPQHF. CDR3 coding DNA: TGTGCCAGCAGGAAGGACAGGGTTAGCAATCAGCCCCAGCATTTT.

The CDR3 DNA reads TGTGCCAGTAGCCTCAGAACGACAGGGGGGAGGTATGGCTACACCTTC. Its protein product is CASSLRTTGGRYGYTF. The chain has TRBV19 and TRBJ1-2, with 9 nucleotides matching TRBD1. Trimming removed 6 bases from V and 5 bases from J; junction bases left unmatched: 13. Germline CDR1 and CDR2: LNHDA and SQIVND (reference sequence). The CDR3 sequence is 16 residues long.

V and J are TRBV5-1 and TRBJ1-1; 9 bases are a match to TRBD1. CDR3 length: 15 amino acids. V lost 6 bases and J lost 0; bases outside the gene matches: 6. Germline V gene data show CDR1 as SGHRS and CDR2 as YFSETQ. The CDR3 reads CASTFGTGMNTEAFF. The CDR3, as DNA: TGCGCCAGCACCTTCGGGACAGGGATGAACACTGAAGCTTTCTTT.

This chain joins TRBV10-3 and TRBJ2-1; D may be TRBD2 (6 bases). V gave up 6 bases and J gave up 9 bases, with 15 bases separating them. This CDR3 is built from 13 residues. Germline V gene data show CDR1 as ENHRY and CDR2 as SYGVKD. CDR3 DNA: TGTGCCATCAGGGGTTCGCGGGAAGGTGAGCAGTTCTTC. Its translation: CAIRGSREGEQFF.

This clone has more than one count but fewer than ten. The chain couples TRBV6-6 to TRBJ1-1, with D hard to call. Germline V lookup: CDR1 MNHNY, CDR2 SVGAGI (reference sequence). Trimming cost V 1 base and J 6 bases, with 9 bases left between them. The CDR3 spans 13 residues. This CDR3 is CASSYLRRAEAFF. The DNA for the CDR3 is TGTGCCAGCAGTTACTTGCGAAGAGCTGAAGCTTTCTTT.

The chain carries TRBV14 and TRBJ1-6; 12 bases are shared with TRBD1. CDR1 and CDR2 (germline): SGHDN, FVKESK. There are 19 residues in the CDR3. The trim removed 4 bases at V and 7 bases at J, leaving 14 bases unmatched. In nucleotides, the CDR3 is TGTGCCAGCAGCCCGACCGAACCGGGACAGGGGGCGTTCAATTCACCCCTCCACTTT. Translated, it gives CASSPTEPGQGAFNSPLHF.

The chain combines TRBV6-6 with TRBJ2-2; D might be TRBD2 (5 bases). The V end was cut by 5 bases, the J end by 6 bases, with 10 bases between. Looked up from germline, CDR1 is MNHNY and CDR2 is SVGAGI (reference sequence). CDR3 length: 13 amino acids. The chain's CDR3 is CASSAREPGELFF. Here the CDR3 DNA reads TGTGCCAGCAGTGCAAGGGAGCCCGGGGAGCTGTTTTTT.

The chain combines TRBV6-6 with TRBJ1-2, with TRBD1 identical over 7 bases. The CDR3 runs to 13 residues. The trim removed 6 bases at V and 4 bases at J, leaving 5 bases unmatched. The germline V gene encodes CDR1 MNHNY and CDR2 SVGAGI (reference sequence). CDR3 in DNA: TGTGCCAGCAGGCGGGGACAGTCCTATGGCTACACCTTC. Residues: CASRRGQSYGYTF.

The chain joins TRBV9 to TRBJ2-5; D unclear. Germline assignment: CDR1 SGDLS and CDR2 YYNGEE. The CDR3 length is 14 residues. Trimming pared 2 bases from V and 1 base from J, leaving 9 bases between. In DNA form, the CDR3 reads TGTGCCAGCAGCGTTCTCCAGGCCCAAGAGACCCAGTACTTC. Translation gives CASSVLQAQETQYF. The full variable domain, rest sourced from reference TRBV9 and TRBJ2-5, is DSGVTQTPKHLITATGQRVTLRCSPRSGDLSVYWYQQSLDQGLQFLIQYYNGEERAKGNILERFSAQQFPDLHSELNLSSLELGDSALYFCASSVLQAQETQYFGPGTRLLVL.